This T cell receptor beta chain comes out of a study of cytomegalovirus exposure and HLA in healthy donors. Use of 60 Vbeta and 13 Jbeta primers characterized the PCR. Original processing notes: Later analysis identified tens of millions of unique TCR beta chains, approximately 11 million shared. Assay: immunoSEQ multiplex PCR; the TCRdb copy retains only in-frame clones and omits some. The DNA was the basis for D and trimming; V, J and clone size are from that table. The data contain 150,000 to 200,000 clones, around 72% of them singletons. Healthy bone marrow donors made up the donor group. The CDR3 loop spans 13 amino acids. V was trimmed by 2 bases and J by 1 base, leaving 4 bases between them. Per the germline V gene, CDR1 is LGHNA and CDR2 is YSLEER.

Source material: PBMCs. This TCR was recovered from a man aged 45-65 years in good health and CMV-seronegative. The chain carries TRBV4-3 and TRBJ2-3; D is unresolved. DNA for the CDR3: TGCGCCAGCAGCCAAACTGGCACAGATACGCAGTATTTT. This translates into CASSQTGTDTQYF.